A single sample gave rise to the 24 T cell receptor beta chains below, sequenced in a study of blood T cell repertoires in COVID-19. Some clones are missing from TCRdb's copy, which holds only in-frame ones; the method was immunoSEQ multiplex PCR. The repertoire holds roughly 460,000 clones, around nine tenths seen once, with less than 0.95% in the top ten. Sample: peripheral blood. These receptors originate from a man in his late teens or twenties with COVID-19, enrolled during active disease.

The CDR3 region has the DNA TGTGCCTGGAGGACTAGCGGGAGTACAGATACGCAGTATTTT. Protein product: CAWRTSGSTDTQYF. The chain recombines TRBV30 with TRBJ2-3, with 12 nucleotides matching TRBD2. CDR1 is GTSNPN, CDR2 SVGIG, per germline (reference sequence). Losses at the gene ends were 3 bases for V and 3 bases for J; bases not matched to a gene: 1. This CDR3 has 14 amino acids.

The CDR3 protein is CATSAGLASTDTQYF. As DNA, the CDR3 is TGTGCCACCAGTGCAGGACTAGCTAGCACAGATACGCAGTATTTT. The rearrangement joins TRBV24-1 to TRBJ2-3; 8 nucleotides line up with TRBD2. The CDR3 has 15 amino acids. Germline loops: CDR1 KGHDR, CDR2 SFDVKD. V gave up 5 bases and J gave up 0 bases; unmatched junction bases: 3.

The chain recombines TRBV7-9 with TRBJ2-1, with TRBD1 matching 8 bases. Germline CDR1 SEHNR, CDR2 FQNEAQ (reference sequence). The CDR3 contains 15 residues. Losses at the gene ends were 4 bases for V and 6 bases for J; bases not matched to a gene: 8. The CDR3 region has the DNA TGTGCCAGCAGCTCCGCCGGGACAGGTGGCAATGAGCAGTTCTTC. Amino acid sequence: CASSSAGTGGNEQFF.

CDR3 loop: CASSLDSISGNTIYF. CDR3 coding DNA: TGTGCCAGCAGTTTAGACAGTATCTCTGGAAACACCATATATTTT. This rearrangement joins TRBV28 to TRBJ1-3, with D maybe TRBD1 (5 bases). Trimming cost V 2 bases and J 0 bases, with 8 bases left between them. Germline loops: CDR1 MDHEN, CDR2 SYDVKM. The CDR3 extends over 15 amino acids.

This chain joins TRBV5-1 and TRBJ1-6; 7 bases map to TRBD1. The CDR3 is 16 residues long. Losses at the gene ends were 4 bases for V and 0 bases for J; bases not matched to a gene: 4. CDR1 SGHRS and CDR2 YFSETQ come from the germline V gene. As DNA, the CDR3 is TGCGCCAGCAGCCGGGACAGCAGCTCCTATAATTCACCCCTCCACTTT. As protein: CASSRDSSSYNSPLHF.

The sample holds a few counts of this clone. The CDR3 DNA sequence: TGCGCCAGCACCTTACAGGGGGTTGGTGGCTACACCTTC. It is translated as CASTLQGVGGYTF. This chain connects TRBV10-1 to TRBJ1-2, with 8 nucleotides matching TRBD1. Germline loops: CDR1 WNHNN, CDR2 SYGVQD (reference sequence). The CDR3 is 13 residues long. V lost 7 bases to trimming and J lost 7 bases; unmatched junction nucleotides: 8.

The chain recombines TRBV21-1 with TRBJ1-2; TRBD1, the table's D call, lacks a check against the DNA. TRBV21-1 counts as a pseudogene. The CDR3 totals 16 residues. The CDR3 sequence is CASSNDRHLSNYGYTF. The CDR3 DNA is TGTGCCAGCAGCAACGACAGGCACCTATCTAACTATGGCTACACCTTC.

This chain uses TRBV11-2 with TRBJ2-7, with D perhaps TRBD2 (6 bases). Trimming shortened V by 0 bases and J by 5 bases, and 14 bases separated the two germline ends. This CDR3 is built from 15 residues. The V gene's germline CDR1 is SGHAT and CDR2 FQNNGV. The CDR3 loop reads CASSLDRAGLNEQYF. The DNA for the CDR3 is TGTGCCAGCAGCTTAGATCGGGCGGGACTGAACGAGCAGTACTTC.

V is TRBV5-4 and J is TRBJ2-5; TRBD1 matches 10 bases. V dropped 5 bases and J dropped 5; count of bases not matched to a gene: 3. This CDR3 has 13 amino acids. Germline loops: CDR1 SGHNT, CDR2 YYREEE (reference sequence). The CDR3 sequence is CASRTGGAETQYF. The CDR3 DNA follows: TGTGCCAGCAGGACAGGGGGCGCCGAGACCCAGTACTTC.

The rearrangement joins TRBV6-5 to TRBJ1-4; weak D call: TRBD1 (5 bases). The length of the CDR3 is 14 residues. V lost 5 bases and J lost 0, with 7 bases in between. The germline CDR1 and CDR2 sequences are MNHEY and SVGAGI. This CDR3 is CASSHRSTNEKLFF. The CDR3 nucleotides are TGTGCCAGCAGTCACAGGTCAACTAATGAAAAACTGTTTTTT.

CDR3 sequence (DNA): TGCAGCGAAGGACTAGCGGGAGGCGAGACCCAGTACTTC. It yields the protein CSEGLAGGETQYF. The chain recombines TRBV29-1 with TRBJ2-5; 14 bases align to TRBD2. Germline CDR1 reads SQVTM; CDR2 reads ANQGSEA. This CDR3 has 13 amino acids. V was pared by 7 bases and J by 5 bases, with 3 bases of the junction left unmatched.

The chain employs TRBV19 and TRBJ1-5; 11 nucleotides line up with TRBD1. This CDR3 contains 15 residues. The J segment lost 4 bases and the V segment lost 4 bases, leaving 3 bases of the junction unmatched. CDR1 and CDR2 from the germline V gene are LNHDA and SQIVND (reference sequence). The CDR3, as DNA: TGTGCCAGTAGTACGGACAGGGGGCCGAATCAGCCCCAGCATTTT. Its translation: CASSTDRGPNQPQHF.

This clone is a singleton in its sample. The V gene is TRBV5-1, the J gene TRBJ2-1, with TRBD1 as a possible D gene (6 bases). V lost 5 bases and J 7 bases, leaving 22 bases between the germline ends. Germline-derived CDR1 and CDR2 are SGHRS and YFSETQ. CDR3 length: 16 amino acids. CDR3 DNA sequence: TGCGCCAGCAGAGCGCATACAGGGAAATCGAGTAATGAGCAGTTCTTC. Its protein is CASRAHTGKSSNEQFF.

On this clone itself: This sample includes further DNA sequences coding for the same CDR3. The chain uses TRBV12-3 or TRBV12-4 and TRBJ2-7; D is ambiguous. V shed 0 bases and J shed 3 bases, with 3 bases lying between them. This CDR3 has 12 residues. The CDR3 reads CASSLAGYEQYF. In DNA, the CDR3 is TGTGCCAGCAGTTTAGCCGGCTACGAGCAGTACTTC.

In its sample, this clone was seen a few times. J is TRBJ1-4 and V is TRBV5-6, with 11 bases matching TRBD1. This CDR3 region has 14 residues. Looked up from germline, CDR1 is SGHDT and CDR2 is YYEEEE. V was clipped by 5 bases and J by 7 bases; unmatched bases: 4. CDR3 region: CASSRTGGFEKLFF. The CDR3 bases are TGTGCCAGCAGTCGGACAGGGGGCTTTGAAAAACTGTTTTTT.

This chain uses TRBV7-9 with TRBJ1-1; no reliable D call. There are 14 residues in the CDR3. Germline V CDR1 and CDR2: SEHNR, FQNEAQ (reference sequence). V lost 5 bases, J lost 2 bases, and 12 bases lay in between. The CDR3 here is CASSPGRANTEAFF. DNA for the CDR3: TGTGCCAGCAGCCCGGGGAGGGCAAACACTGAAGCTTTCTTT.

The gene calls are TRBV5-1 and TRBJ2-4; 10 bases fit TRBD1. Unmatched junction bases numbered 8, after V lost 2 bases and J lost 9 bases. Germline V gives CDR1 SGHRS, CDR2 YFSETQ. The CDR3 totals 15 residues. The CDR3 protein is CASSLGTGEEGIQYF. In nucleotides, the CDR3 is TGCGCCAGCAGCTTAGGGACAGGGGAAGAGGGCATTCAGTACTTC.

V is TRBV30 and J is TRBJ2-5; TRBD2 matches 13 bases. The junction had 7 bases not matched to a gene; V was cut back by 4 bases and J by 5 bases. The V gene's germline CDR1 is GTSNPN and CDR2 SVGIG (reference sequence). The CDR3 contains 15 residues. The CDR3 here is CAWKGLAGFRETQYF. The CDR3 nucleotides are TGTGCCTGGAAGGGACTAGCGGGGTTTCGGGAGACCCAGTACTTC.

The gene calls are TRBV10-3 and TRBJ2-5; 7 nucleotides align to TRBD2. Germline trimming cut 3 bases from V and 5 bases from J; bases unmatched to any gene: 3. The CDR3 extends over 13 amino acids. Germline V gene sequence: CDR1 ENHRY, CDR2 SYGVKD. CDR3 coding DNA: TGTGCCATCAGTGAACGGGGGGTGGAGACCCAGTACTTC. This translates into CAISERGVETQYF.

The rearrangement links TRBV19 to TRBJ2-1; 8 bases align to TRBD2. Germline loops: CDR1 LNHDA, CDR2 SQIVND (reference sequence). The CDR3 totals 15 residues. Trimming removed 5 bases from V and 4 bases from J; junction bases left unmatched: 7. CDR3 coding DNA: TGTGCCAGTAGTGTGGGACTAGGGAGGTACAATGAGCAGTTCTTC. It is translated as CASSVGLGRYNEQFF.

The chain employs TRBV5-6 and TRBJ2-7; D gene ambiguous. The V gene's germline CDR1 is SGHDT and CDR2 YYEEEE. This CDR3 has 14 amino acids. Between the trimmed V and J ends, which lost 0 bases and 2 bases, there was a span of 9 bases. The CDR3, as DNA: TGTGCCAGCAGCTTGGCCCGTGGAGCCTACGAGCAGTACTTC. Translated: CASSLARGAYEQYF.

This sequence joins TRBV3-1 (or the pseudogene TRBV3-2) and TRBJ2-2; D gene unclear. Germline-derived CDR1 and CDR2 are LGHDT and YNNKEL (reference sequence). This CDR3 has 18 residues. V lost 1 base to trimming and J lost 7 bases, with 22 bases between them. CDR3 residues: CASSQVPPASSEIGELFF. Written as DNA, the CDR3 is TGTGCCAGCAGCCAAGTACCCCCAGCGAGCTCCGAGATCGGGGAGCTGTTTTTT.

V is TRBV5-1 and J is TRBJ2-7, with TRBD2 matching 13 bases. Germline V gene lookup returns CDR1 SGHRS and CDR2 YFSETQ. V gave up 3 bases and J gave up 6 bases; unmatched junction bases: 3. CDR3 length equals 14 residues. The CDR3 reads CASSSGLAGVEQYF. The CDR3 coding sequence is TGCGCCAGCAGCTCCGGACTAGCGGGAGTCGAGCAGTACTTC.

This chain uses TRBV11-3 with TRBJ2-2, with D maybe TRBD2 (5 bases). V lost 5 bases and J 6 bases, leaving 7 bases between the germline ends. Germline lookup yields CDR1 SGHNT and CDR2 YENEEA. The CDR3 loop spans 12 amino acids. The CDR3 here is CASSELAGELFF. The CDR3 coding sequence is TGTGCCAGCAGCGAACTAGCCGGGGAGCTGTTTTTT.